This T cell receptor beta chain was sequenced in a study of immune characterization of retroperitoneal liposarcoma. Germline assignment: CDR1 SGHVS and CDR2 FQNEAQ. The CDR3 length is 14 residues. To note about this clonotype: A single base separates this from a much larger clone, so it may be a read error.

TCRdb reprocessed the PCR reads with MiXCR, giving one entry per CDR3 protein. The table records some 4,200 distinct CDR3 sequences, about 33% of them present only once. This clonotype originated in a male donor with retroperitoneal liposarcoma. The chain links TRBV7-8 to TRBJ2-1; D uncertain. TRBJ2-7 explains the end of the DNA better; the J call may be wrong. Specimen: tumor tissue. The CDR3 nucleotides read TGTGCCAGCAGACTATCTTCCTCCTACAATGAGCAGTACTTC. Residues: CASRLSSSYNEQYF.